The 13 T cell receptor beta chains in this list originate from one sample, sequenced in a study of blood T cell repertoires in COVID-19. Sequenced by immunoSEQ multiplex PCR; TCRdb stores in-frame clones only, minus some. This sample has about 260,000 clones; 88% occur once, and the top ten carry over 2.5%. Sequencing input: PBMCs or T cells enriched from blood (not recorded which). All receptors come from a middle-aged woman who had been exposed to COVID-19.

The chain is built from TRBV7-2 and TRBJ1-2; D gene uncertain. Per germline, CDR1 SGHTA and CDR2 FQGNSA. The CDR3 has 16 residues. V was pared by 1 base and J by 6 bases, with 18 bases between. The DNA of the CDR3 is TGTGCCAGCAGCTTAGTACTCCCGAGCAGGTTAGATGGCTACACCTTC. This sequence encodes CASSLVLPSRLDGYTF.

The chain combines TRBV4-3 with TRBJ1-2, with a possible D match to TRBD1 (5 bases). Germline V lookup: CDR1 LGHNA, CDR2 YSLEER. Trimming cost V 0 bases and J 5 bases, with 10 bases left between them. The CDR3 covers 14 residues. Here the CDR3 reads CASSQELGVYGYTF. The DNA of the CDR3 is TGCGCCAGCAGCCAAGAATTAGGGGTATATGGCTACACCTTC.

CDR3 DNA: TGTGCCAGCAGCGTTAGACAGGGAGTAAGCGAGACCCAGTACTTC. Translated: CASSVRQGVSETQYF. The chain carries TRBV7-3 and TRBJ2-5, with TRBD1 identical over 7 bases. J lost 5 bases, V lost 5 bases, and 11 bases had no gene match. Germline V gene sequence: CDR1 SGHTA, CDR2 FQGTGA. This CDR3 contains 15 residues.

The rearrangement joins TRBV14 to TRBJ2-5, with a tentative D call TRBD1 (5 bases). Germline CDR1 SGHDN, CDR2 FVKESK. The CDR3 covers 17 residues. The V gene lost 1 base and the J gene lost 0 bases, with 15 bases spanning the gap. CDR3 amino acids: CASSQGQLMTHQETQYF. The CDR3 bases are TGTGCCAGCAGCCAAGGACAGCTGATGACCCACCAAGAGACCCAGTACTTC.

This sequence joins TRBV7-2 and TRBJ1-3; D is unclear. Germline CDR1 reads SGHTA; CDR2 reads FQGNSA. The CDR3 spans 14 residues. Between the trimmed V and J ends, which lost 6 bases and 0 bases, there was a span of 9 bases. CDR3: CASRTTPSGNTIYF. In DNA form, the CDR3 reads TGTGCCAGCAGGACGACACCCTCTGGAAACACCATATATTTT.

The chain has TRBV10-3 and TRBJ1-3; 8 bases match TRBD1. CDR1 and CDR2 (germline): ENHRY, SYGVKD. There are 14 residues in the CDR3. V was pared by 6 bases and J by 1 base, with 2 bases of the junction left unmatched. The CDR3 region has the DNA TGTGCCATCAGGGGGACAGGATCTGGAAACACCATATATTTT. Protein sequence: CAIRGTGSGNTIYF.

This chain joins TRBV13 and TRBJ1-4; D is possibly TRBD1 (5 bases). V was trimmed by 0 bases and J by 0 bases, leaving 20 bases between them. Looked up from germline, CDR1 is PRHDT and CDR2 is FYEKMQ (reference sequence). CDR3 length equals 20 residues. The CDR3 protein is CASSLGPRLSRGPTNEKLFF. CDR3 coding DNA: TGTGCCAGCAGCTTAGGACCCAGATTAAGTAGGGGCCCAACTAATGAAAAACTGTTTTTT.

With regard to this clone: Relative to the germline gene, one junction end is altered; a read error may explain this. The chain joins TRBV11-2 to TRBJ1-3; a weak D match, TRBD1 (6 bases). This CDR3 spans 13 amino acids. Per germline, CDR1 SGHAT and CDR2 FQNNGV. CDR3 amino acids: CASSIDRGNTIYF. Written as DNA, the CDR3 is TGTGCCAGCAGCATAGACAGGGGAAACACCATATATTTT.

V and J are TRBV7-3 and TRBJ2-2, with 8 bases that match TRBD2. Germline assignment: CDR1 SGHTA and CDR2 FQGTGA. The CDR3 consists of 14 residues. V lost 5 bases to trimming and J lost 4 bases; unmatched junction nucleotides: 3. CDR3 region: CASSPGTSTGELFF. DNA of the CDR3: TGTGCCAGCAGCCCCGGGACTAGCACCGGGGAGCTGTTTTTT.

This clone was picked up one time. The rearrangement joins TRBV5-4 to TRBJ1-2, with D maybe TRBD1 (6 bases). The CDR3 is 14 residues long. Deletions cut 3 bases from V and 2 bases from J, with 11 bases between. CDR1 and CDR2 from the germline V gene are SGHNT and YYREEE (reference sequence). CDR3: CASSSGHENYGYTF. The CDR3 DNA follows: TGTGCCAGCAGCTCGGGACACGAAAACTATGGCTACACCTTC.

The CDR3 nucleotides are TGTGCCAGCAGCGTAGCCGTGGGGAGTGAGCAGTTCTTC. Translating it yields CASSVAVGSEQFF. This chain links TRBV9 with TRBJ2-1, with D possibly being TRBD2 (5 bases). CDR3 length equals 13 residues. The V end lost 0 bases, the J end lost 9 bases, and 10 bases lay between the germline ends. Germline V gene data show CDR1 as SGDLS and CDR2 as YYNGEE.

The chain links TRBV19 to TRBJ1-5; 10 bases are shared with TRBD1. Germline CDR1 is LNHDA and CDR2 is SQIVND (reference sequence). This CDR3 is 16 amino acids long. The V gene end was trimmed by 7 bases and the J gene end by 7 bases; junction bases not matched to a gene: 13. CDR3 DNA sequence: TGTGCCAGTAATCCGACAGGGGGCCTTCGAGGACAGCCCCAGCATTTT. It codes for CASNPTGGLRGQPQHF.

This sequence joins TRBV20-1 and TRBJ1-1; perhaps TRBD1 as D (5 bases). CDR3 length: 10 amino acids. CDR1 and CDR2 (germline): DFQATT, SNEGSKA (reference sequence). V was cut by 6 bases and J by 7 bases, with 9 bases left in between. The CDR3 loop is CSARQFEAFF. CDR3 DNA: TGCAGTGCCCGACAGTTTGAAGCTTTCTTT.